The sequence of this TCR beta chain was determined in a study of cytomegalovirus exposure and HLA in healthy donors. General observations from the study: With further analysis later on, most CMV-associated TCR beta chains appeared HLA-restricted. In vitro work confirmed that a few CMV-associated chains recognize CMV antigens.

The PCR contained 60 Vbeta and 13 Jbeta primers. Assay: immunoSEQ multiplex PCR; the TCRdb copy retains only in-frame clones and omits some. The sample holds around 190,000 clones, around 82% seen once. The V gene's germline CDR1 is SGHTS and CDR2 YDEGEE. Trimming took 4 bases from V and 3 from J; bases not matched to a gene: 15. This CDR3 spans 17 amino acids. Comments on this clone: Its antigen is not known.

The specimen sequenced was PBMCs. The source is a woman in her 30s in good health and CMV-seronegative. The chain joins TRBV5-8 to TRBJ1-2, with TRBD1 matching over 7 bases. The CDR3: CASSHLEGQRGDYGYTF. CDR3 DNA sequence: TGTGCCAGCAGCCACCTGGAGGGACAGCGGGGGGACTATGGCTACACCTTC.